This record covers a single T cell receptor beta chain. Its specificity is not known. Trimming shortened V by 7 bases and J by 3 bases, and 12 bases separated the two germline ends. The germline V gene encodes CDR1 SQVTM and CDR2 ANQGSEA. The CDR3 runs to 12 residues. The sample belongs to a study of T cell repertoires in cytomegalovirus infection. Looking at the study overall: Researchers turned to recently identified HLA-C-restricted CMV epitopes as well as well-studied HLA-B-restricted ones. In public TCR beta signatures, there were indications of both CMV infection and matching HLA type.

General observations from the study: The ex vivo response was dominated by HLA-C-restricted CMV-specific TCR beta clonotypes. The cumulative frequency of public TCR beta families identified carriers of CMV plus the relevant HLA.

TCRdb fed the reads into MiXCR, producing one record per CDR3 protein. The profile shows around 800,000 distinct CDR3 sequences, 32% of them singletons. This clonotype was obtained from a human donor in good health (CMV status not recorded). Some clones in this sample may be carry-over from other donors' samples. The rearrangement uses TRBV29-1 and TRBJ1-1; D is unresolved. Material: cultured CD8+ T cells from PBMCs, obtained from culture after CMV antigen stimulation. The CDR3 loop is CSAQAWDTEAFF. The CDR3 coding sequence is TGCAGCGCCCAGGCGTGGGACACTGAAGCTTTCTTT.